The source of this T cell receptor beta chain is a study of T-cell memory formation after mild COVID-19. Across the study: TCR clusters showed largely donor specificity.

This clonotype was recorded a few times. Looked up from germline, CDR1 is SQVTM and CDR2 is ANQGSEA. The CDR3 extends over 11 amino acids. V lost 8 bases and J 5 bases, leaving 12 bases between the germline ends. TCRdb reprocessed the 5' RACE reads via MiXCR and lists one record per CDR3 protein. This sample yields a few hundred thousand distinct CDR3 sequences, of which around 15% are seen a single time; roughly a fifth belongs to the top ten. The source is a man aged 18 to 29 who had mild COVID-19 (a few samples of this study predate the infection). Cell type and time point are not known. The material sequenced was PBMCs or a T cell subset sorted from them (not recorded which). The chain employs TRBV29-1 and TRBJ1-2; unclear D gene. The chain's CDR3 is CSTWMAYGYTF. The CDR3 DNA reads TGCAGCACGTGGATGGCTTATGGCTACACCTTC.